Detailed here is one T cell receptor (beta chain). Profiled with immunoSEQ multiplex PCR; TCRdb holds only in-frame clones, not every one. The sample carries under 200,000 clones, less than 85% recorded once. The data are from a study of blood T cell repertoires in COVID-19. About the research overall: The United States, Italy and Spain were the sources of the acute and convalescent COVID-19 samples. From T cells, B-cell-depleted T cells, or PBMCs came the material, which was cDNA or gDNA.

The CDR3 totals 14 residues. Trimming removed 7 bases from V and 2 bases from J, with 12 bases in between. Germline V gene sequence: CDR1 SGHVS, CDR2 FQNEAQ. The study drew participants aged about 18 to 95 years from under 30 US areas. Among Cohort 3 donors, those recovered had two negative PCRs, clearance, or symptom resolution. This clonotype was obtained from a man in his forties or fifties who had recovered from COVID-19. The chain joins TRBV7-8 to TRBJ2-1; the D is unclear. Sequencing input: PBMCs or T cells enriched from blood (not recorded which). The CDR3: CASTPRRTYNEQFF. The CDR3 bases are TGTGCCAGCACCCCGAGAAGAACCTACAATGAGCAGTTCTTC. Supplemented by reference TRBV7-8 and TRBJ2-1, the full variable domain reads GAGVSQSPRYKVAKRGQDVALRCDPISGHVSLFWYQQALGQGPEFLTYFQNEAQLDKSGLPSDRFFAERPEGSVSTLKIQRTQQEDSAVYLCASTPRRTYNEQFFGPGTRLTVL.